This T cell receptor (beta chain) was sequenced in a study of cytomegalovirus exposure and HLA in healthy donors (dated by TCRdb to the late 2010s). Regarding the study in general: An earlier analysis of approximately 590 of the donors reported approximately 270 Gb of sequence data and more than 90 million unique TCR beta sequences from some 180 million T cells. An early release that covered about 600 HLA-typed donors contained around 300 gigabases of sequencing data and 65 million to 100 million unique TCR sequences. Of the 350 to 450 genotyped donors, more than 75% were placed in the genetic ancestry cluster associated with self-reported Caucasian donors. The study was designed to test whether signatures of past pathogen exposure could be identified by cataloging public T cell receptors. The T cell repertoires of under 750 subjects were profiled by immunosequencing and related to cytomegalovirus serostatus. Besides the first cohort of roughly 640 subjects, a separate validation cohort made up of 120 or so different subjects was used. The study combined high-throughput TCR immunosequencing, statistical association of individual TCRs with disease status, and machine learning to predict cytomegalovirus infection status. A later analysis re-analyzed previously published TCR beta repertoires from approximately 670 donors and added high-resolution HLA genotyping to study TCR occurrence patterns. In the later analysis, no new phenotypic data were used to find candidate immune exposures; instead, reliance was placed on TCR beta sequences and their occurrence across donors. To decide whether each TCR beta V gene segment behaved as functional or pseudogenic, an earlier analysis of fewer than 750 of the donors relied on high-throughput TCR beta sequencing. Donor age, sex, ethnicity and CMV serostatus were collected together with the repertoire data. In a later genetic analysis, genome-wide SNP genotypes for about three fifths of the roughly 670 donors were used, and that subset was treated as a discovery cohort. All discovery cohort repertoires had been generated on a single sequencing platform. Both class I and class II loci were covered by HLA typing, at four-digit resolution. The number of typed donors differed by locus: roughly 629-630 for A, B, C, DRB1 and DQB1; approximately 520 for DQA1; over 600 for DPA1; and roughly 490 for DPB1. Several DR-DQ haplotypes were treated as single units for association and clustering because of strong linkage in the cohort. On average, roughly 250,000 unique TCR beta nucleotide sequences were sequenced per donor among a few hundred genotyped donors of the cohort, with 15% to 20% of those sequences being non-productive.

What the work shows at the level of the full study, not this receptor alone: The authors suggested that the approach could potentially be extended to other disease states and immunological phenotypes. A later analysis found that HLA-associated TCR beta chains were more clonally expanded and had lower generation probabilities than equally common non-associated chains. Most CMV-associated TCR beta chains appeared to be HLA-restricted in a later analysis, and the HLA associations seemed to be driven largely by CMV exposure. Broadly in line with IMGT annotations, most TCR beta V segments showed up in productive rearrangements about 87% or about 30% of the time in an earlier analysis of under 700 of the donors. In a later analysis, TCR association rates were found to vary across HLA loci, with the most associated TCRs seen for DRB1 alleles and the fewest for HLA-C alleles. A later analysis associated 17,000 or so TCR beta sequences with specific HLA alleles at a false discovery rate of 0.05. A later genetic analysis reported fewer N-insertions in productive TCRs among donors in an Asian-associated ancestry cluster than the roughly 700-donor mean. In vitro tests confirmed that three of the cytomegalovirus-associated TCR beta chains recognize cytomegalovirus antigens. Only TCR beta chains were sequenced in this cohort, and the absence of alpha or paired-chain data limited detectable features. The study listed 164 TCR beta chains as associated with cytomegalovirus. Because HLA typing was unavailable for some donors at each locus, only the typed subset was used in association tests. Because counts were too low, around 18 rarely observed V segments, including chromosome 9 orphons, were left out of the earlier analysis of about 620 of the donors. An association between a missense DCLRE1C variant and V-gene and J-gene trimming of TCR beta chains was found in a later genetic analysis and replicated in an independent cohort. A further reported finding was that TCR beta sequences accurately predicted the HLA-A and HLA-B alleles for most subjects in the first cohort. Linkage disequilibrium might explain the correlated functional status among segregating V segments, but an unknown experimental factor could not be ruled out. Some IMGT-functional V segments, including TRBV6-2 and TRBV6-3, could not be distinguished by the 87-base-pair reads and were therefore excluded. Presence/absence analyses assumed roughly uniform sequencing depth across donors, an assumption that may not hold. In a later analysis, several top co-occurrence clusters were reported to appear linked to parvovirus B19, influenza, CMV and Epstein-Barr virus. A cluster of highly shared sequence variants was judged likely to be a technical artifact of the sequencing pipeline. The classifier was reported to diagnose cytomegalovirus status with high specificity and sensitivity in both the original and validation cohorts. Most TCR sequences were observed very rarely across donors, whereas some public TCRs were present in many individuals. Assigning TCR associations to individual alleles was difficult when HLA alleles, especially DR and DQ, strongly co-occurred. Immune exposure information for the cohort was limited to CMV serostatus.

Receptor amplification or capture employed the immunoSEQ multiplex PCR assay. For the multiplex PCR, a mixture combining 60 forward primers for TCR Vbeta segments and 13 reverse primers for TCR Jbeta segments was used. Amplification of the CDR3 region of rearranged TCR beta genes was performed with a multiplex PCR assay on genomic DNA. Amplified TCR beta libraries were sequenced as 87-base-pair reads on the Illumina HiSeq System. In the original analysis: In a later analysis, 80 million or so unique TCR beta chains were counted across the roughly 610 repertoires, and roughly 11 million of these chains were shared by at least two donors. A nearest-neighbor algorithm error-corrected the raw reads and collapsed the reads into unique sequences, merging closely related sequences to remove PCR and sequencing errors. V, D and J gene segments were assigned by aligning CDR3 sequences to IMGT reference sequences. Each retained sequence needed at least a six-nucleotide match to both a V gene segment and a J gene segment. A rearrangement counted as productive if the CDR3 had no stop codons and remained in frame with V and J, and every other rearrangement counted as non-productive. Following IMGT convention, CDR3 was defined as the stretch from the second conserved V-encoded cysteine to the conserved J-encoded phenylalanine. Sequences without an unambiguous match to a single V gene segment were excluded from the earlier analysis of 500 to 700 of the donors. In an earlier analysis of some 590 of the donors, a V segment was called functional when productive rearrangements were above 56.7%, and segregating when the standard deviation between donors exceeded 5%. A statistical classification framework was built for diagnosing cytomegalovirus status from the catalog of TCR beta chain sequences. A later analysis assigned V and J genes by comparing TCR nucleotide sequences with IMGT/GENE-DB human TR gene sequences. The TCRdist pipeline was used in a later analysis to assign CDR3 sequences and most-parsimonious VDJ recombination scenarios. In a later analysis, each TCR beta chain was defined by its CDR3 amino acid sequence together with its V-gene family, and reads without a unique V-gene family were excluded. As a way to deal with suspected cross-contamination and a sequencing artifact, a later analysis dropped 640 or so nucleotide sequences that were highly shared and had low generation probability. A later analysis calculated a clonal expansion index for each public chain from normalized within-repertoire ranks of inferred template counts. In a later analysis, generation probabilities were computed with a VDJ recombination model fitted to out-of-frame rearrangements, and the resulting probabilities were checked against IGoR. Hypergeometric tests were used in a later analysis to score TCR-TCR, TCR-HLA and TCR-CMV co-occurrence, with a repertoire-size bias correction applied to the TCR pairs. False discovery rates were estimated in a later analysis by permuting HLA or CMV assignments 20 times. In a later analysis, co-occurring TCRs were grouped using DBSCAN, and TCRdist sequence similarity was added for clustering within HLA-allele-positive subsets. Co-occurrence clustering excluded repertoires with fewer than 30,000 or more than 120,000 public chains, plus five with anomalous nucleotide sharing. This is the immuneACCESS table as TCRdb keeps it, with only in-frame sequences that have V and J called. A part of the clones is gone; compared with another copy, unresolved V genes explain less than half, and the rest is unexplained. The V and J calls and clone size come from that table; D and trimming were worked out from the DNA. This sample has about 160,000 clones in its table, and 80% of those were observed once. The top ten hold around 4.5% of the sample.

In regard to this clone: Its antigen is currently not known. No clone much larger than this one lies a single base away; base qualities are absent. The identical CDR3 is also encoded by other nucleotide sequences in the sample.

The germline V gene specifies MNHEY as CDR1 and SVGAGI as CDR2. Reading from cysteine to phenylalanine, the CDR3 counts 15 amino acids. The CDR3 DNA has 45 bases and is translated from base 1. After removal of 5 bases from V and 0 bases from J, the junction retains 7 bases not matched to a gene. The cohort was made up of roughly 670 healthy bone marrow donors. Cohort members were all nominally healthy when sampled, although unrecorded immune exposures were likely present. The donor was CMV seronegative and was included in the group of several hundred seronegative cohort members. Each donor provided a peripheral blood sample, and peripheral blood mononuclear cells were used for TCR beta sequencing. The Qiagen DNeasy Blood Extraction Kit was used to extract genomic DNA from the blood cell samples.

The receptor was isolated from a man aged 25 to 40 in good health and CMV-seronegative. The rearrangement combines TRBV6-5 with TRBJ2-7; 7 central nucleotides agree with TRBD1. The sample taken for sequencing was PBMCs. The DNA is TGTGCCAGCAGTCTCAGGGACAGTAGCTCCTACGAGCAGTACTTC. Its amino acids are CASSLRDSSSYEQYF.